This T cell receptor (beta chain) stems from a study of blood T cells in healthy people across ages. Study results and limitations: The study found TCR beta diversity correlated strongly with naive T cell percentage. Diversity was estimated from one million T cells, and these estimates were considered underestimates.

The second PCR ran about 7 to 12 cycles with a sample-barcoded 5' primer and J-beta primers. The authors tagged each cDNA molecule using a template-switch adaptor with 12 random nucleotides. Using its own MiXCR run on the 5' RACE reads, TCRdb lists one record per CDR3 protein. The repertoire has 580,000 or so distinct CDR3 sequences, less than 60% of them found once; the top ten carry 20% to 25%. CDR3 length equals 14 residues. Germline values: CDR1 SQVTM, CDR2 ANQGSEA. Points on this clonotype: What it recognizes is unknown. The junction departs from the called germline gene at one end, perhaps through a read error.

The TCR sequence derives from an elderly man in good health. The chain has TRBV29-1 and TRBJ2-1, with 7 nucleotides matching TRBD1. The last part of the DNA fits TRBJ2-7 better; the J call may be wrong. The sequenced sample was blood. CDR3 residues: CSVEDRDPYNEQYF. As DNA, the CDR3 is TGTAGCGTTGAAGACAGGGACCCCTACAATGAGCAGTACTTC.